Presented here are 21 T cell receptor beta chains from one specimen sequenced in a study of blood T cell repertoires in COVID-19. Libraries were prepared by immunoSEQ multiplex PCR; TCRdb keeps only in-frame clonotypes and omits some of them. The table records about 200,000 clones, roughly 82% of them present only once. Sequenced: PBMCs or T cells enriched from blood (not recorded which). These receptors came from a man aged 35-49 years with acute COVID-19.

This clone was recorded a few times. J is TRBJ1-5 and V is TRBV5-1; TRBD1 agrees at 10 bases. The trim removed 5 bases at V and 6 bases at J, leaving 5 bases unmatched. The germline V gene has CDR1 SGHRS and CDR2 YFSETQ. The CDR3 loop spans 14 amino acids. The CDR3 nucleotides read TGCGCCAGCAGTAAGACAGGGGGCGGTCAGCCCCAGCATTTT. Translating it yields CASSKTGGGQPQHF. Full variable domain (outside the CDR3, taken from reference TRBV5-1 and TRBJ1-5): KAGVTQTPRYLIKTRGQQVTLSCSPISGHRSVSWYQQTPGQGLQFLFEYFSETQRNKGNFPGRFSGRQFSNSRSEMNVSTLELGDSALYLCASSKTGGGQPQHFGDGTRLSIL.

The V gene is TRBV2, the J gene TRBJ2-5; TRBD1 is a possible D gene (5 bases). The germline V gene encodes CDR1 SNHLY and CDR2 FYNNEI. The CDR3 sequence is 11 residues long. Trimming pared 8 bases from V and 1 base from J, leaving 5 bases between. Here the CDR3 DNA reads TGTGCCAGCGACAGCCAAGAGACCCAGTACTTC. Translating it yields CASDSQETQYF.

This clone was detected once. The chain has TRBV6-5 and TRBJ1-2; tentatively, D is TRBD1 (6 bases). The ends were cut back, 5 bases at V and 5 bases at J, with 12 bases in the middle. The CDR3 sequence is 13 residues long. CDR1 MNHEY and CDR2 SVGAGI come from the germline V gene. The CDR3 DNA follows: TGTGCCAGCAGTAAGGGGGTAGAGTATGGCTACACCTTC. Its protein product is CASSKGVEYGYTF.

V is TRBV15 and J is TRBJ2-5; perhaps TRBD2 as D (6 bases). CDR3 length: 13 amino acids. Germline CDR1 reads LNHNV; CDR2 reads YYDKDF (reference sequence). Deletions cut 8 bases from V and 3 bases from J, with 13 bases between. The CDR3: CATERVYEETQYF. The CDR3 DNA sequence: TGTGCCACCGAGCGGGTCTACGAAGAGACCCAGTACTTC.

The chain uses TRBV2 and TRBJ2-1; perhaps TRBD2 as D (5 bases). The germline V gene has CDR1 SNHLY and CDR2 FYNNEI. There are 11 residues in the CDR3. V gave up 0 bases and J gave up 14 bases, with 8 bases separating them. The CDR3, as DNA: TGTGCCAGCAGTGAAGCGGCGCGGGAGTTCTTC. As protein: CASSEAAREFF.

The genes are TRBV7-9 and TRBJ2-1; D remains ambiguous. Germline V CDR1 and CDR2: SEHNR, FQNEAQ (reference sequence). Trimming shortened V by 2 bases and J by 6 bases, and 14 bases separated the two germline ends. The CDR3 extends over 15 amino acids. In DNA form, the CDR3 reads TGTGCCAGCAGCTTACCCCTGCTAGAGTTCAATGAGCAGTTCTTC. As protein: CASSLPLLEFNEQFF. The complete variable domain, with remaining parts taken from reference TRBV7-9 and TRBJ2-1, reads DTGVSQNPRHKITKRGQNVTFRCDPISEHNRLYWYRQTLGQGPEFLTYFQNEAQLEKSRLLSDRFSAERPKGSFSTLEIQRTEQGDSAMYLCASSLPLLEFNEQFFGPGTRLTVL.

This clone has just a few counts. The rearrangement links TRBV5-1 to TRBJ2-3; D not certain. CDR3 length: 17 amino acids. Germline V lookup: CDR1 SGHRS, CDR2 YFSETQ. The germline V and J ends were trimmed by 0 bases and 4 bases, with 18 bases remaining between them. The CDR3 nucleotides are TGCGCCAGCAGCTTGGCTCCGGTTGCTGCGAACGCAGATACGCAGTATTTT. Its protein is CASSLAPVAANADTQYF.

The table lists this clone with a count of one. The chain recombines TRBV29-1 with TRBJ2-3; perhaps TRBD2 as D (5 bases). The V end was cut by 6 bases, the J end by 5 bases, with 12 bases between. Germline values: CDR1 SQVTM, CDR2 ANQGSEA. The CDR3 has 12 residues. CDR3 protein: CSVEGIRDTQYF. The CDR3 DNA sequence: TGCAGCGTAGAGGGAATCAGAGATACGCAGTATTTT.

The chain uses TRBV5-5 and TRBJ2-2, with D uncertain. The length of the CDR3 is 15 residues. Trimming left V 7 bases short and J 4 bases short, with 17 bases between. Germline V gene sequence: CDR1 SGHKS, CDR2 YYEKEE (reference sequence). CDR3 coding DNA: TGTGCCAGCGATCCCGTTAGCTGGAGCACCGGGGAGCTGTTTTTT. This translates into CASDPVSWSTGELFF. The full variable domain, in which reference TRBV5-5 and TRBJ2-2 provide the parts outside the CDR3, is DAGVTQSPTHLIKTRGQQVTLRCSPISGHKSVSWYQQVLGQGPQFIFQYYEKEERGRGNFPDRFSARQFPNYSSELNVNALLLGDSALYLCASDPVSWSTGELFFGEGSRLTVL.

CDR3 bases: TGCGCCAGCAGCTCAAAACTAGCGGGAGGGCAAGGCGGGGAGCTGTTTTTT. The encoded protein is CASSSKLAGGQGGELFF. This chain uses TRBV5-1 with TRBJ2-2, with 13 bases fitting TRBD2. J lost 7 bases, V lost 3 bases, and 9 bases had no gene match. Per germline, CDR1 SGHRS and CDR2 YFSETQ. The CDR3 is 17 residues long.

Here the CDR3 DNA reads TGTGCCAGCAGCGAAGGGTGGGGCCATCAGCCCCAGCATTTT. Translating gives CASSEGWGHQPQHF. J is TRBJ1-5 and V is TRBV11-2, with TRBD1 as a possible D gene (5 bases). The V end was cut by 5 bases, the J end by 5 bases, with 13 bases between. This CDR3 comprises 14 residues. Germline-derived CDR1 and CDR2 are SGHAT and FQNNGV.

The chain carries TRBV6-1 and TRBJ2-7; the D gene is possibly TRBD2 (5 bases). Trimming shortened V by 3 bases and J by 3 bases, and 9 bases separated the two germline ends. CDR3 length: 13 amino acids. Germline CDR1 MNHNS, CDR2 SASEGT. CDR3 coding DNA: TGTGCCAGCAGTGACGGACTCGGCTACGAGCAGTACTTC. Translating gives CASSDGLGYEQYF.

V usage is TRBV7-2 and J usage is TRBJ1-5; a possible D gene is TRBD1 (5 bases). Trimming pared 5 bases from V and 6 bases from J, leaving 17 bases between. The CDR3 extends over 15 amino acids. Germline CDR1 is SGHTA and CDR2 is FQGNSA. CDR3 coding DNA: TGTGCCAGCAGCCGGGGACTTCCAACCACTCAGCCCCAGCATTTT. It codes for CASSRGLPTTQPQHF.

The chain is built from TRBV4-1 and TRBJ2-1; 7 nucleotides agree with TRBD2. CDR1 is MGHRA, CDR2 YSYEKL, per germline. Trimming removed 1 base from V and 6 bases from J; junction bases left unmatched: 6. The CDR3 extends over 15 amino acids. This chain's CDR3 is CASSQATSLGNEQFF. CDR3 in DNA: TGCGCCAGCAGCCAAGCGACTAGCCTAGGCAATGAGCAGTTCTTC.

The chain uses TRBV2 and TRBJ2-5, with D perhaps matching TRBD2 (5 bases). Germline V lookup: CDR1 SNHLY, CDR2 FYNNEI. V lost 7 bases, J lost 7 bases, and 13 bases lay in between. The CDR3 contains 12 residues. CDR3 residues: CASTAPRGTQYF. CDR3 in DNA: TGTGCCAGCACGGCTCCTCGGGGGACCCAGTACTTC.

The chain recombines TRBV19 with TRBJ1-2; TRBD1 matches at 8 bases. There are 14 residues in the CDR3. V shed 4 bases and J 6 bases; nucleotides not matched to a gene: 7. The germline V gene has CDR1 LNHDA and CDR2 SQIVND (reference sequence). CDR3 loop: CASSTDRDRNGYTF. The CDR3 coding sequence is TGTGCCAGTAGTACGGACAGGGATAGGAATGGCTACACCTTC.

V is TRBV10-3 and J is TRBJ1-5; D possibly corresponds to TRBD1 (5 bases). Germline V lookup: CDR1 ENHRY, CDR2 SYGVKD. This CDR3 spans 14 amino acids. Trimming shortened V by 4 bases and J by 6 bases, and 13 bases separated the two germline ends. The CDR3: CAISGRGFGQPQHF. The CDR3, as DNA: TGTGCCATCAGTGGAAGGGGTTTCGGTCAGCCCCAGCATTTT.

The chain links TRBV3-1 (or the pseudogene TRBV3-2) to TRBJ2-4; possibly TRBD2 for D (5 bases). The V gene's germline CDR1 is LGHDT and CDR2 YNNKEL (reference sequence). V was shortened by 1 base and J by 0 bases, with 10 bases between the two germline ends. The CDR3 spans 16 residues. Here the CDR3 reads CASSQVAGLAKNIQYF. The DNA for the CDR3 is TGTGCCAGCAGCCAAGTGGCGGGTCTAGCCAAAAACATTCAGTACTTC.

J is TRBJ1-5 and V is TRBV28; D gene unclear. Germline-derived CDR1 and CDR2 are MDHEN and SYDVKM. The CDR3 has 14 residues. Trimming took off 5 bases at V and 6 bases at J, with 14 bases between the two ends. The CDR3 sequence: CASSTSGGSQPQHF. CDR3 nucleotides: TGTGCCAGCAGTACCTCGGGAGGAAGTCAGCCCCAGCATTTT.

The chain carries TRBV19 and TRBJ1-6, with D tentatively TRBD1 (5 bases). V lost 3 bases to trimming and J lost 9 bases, with 18 bases between them. This CDR3 has 16 amino acids. Germline V gene lookup returns CDR1 LNHDA and CDR2 SQIVND (reference sequence). The CDR3 DNA reads TGTGCCAGTAGTATCGAAGGGGCCGCCTTCGGTTCACCCCTCCACTTT. It yields the protein CASSIEGAAFGSPLHF.

The chain recombines TRBV24-1 with TRBJ2-1, with TRBD2 identical over 10 bases. This CDR3 has 16 amino acids. Germline lookup yields CDR1 KGHDR and CDR2 SFDVKD. V gave up 4 bases and J gave up 8 bases; unmatched junction bases: 10. The CDR3 here is CATSDRTSGTADEQFF. The CDR3 DNA sequence: TGTGCCACCAGTGACCGCACTAGCGGGACCGCGGATGAGCAGTTCTTC.